This T cell receptor beta chain emerged from a study of shared clonotypes between healthy human individuals. The CDR3 has 13 residues. The germline gives CDR1 SNHLY, CDR2 FYNNEI. V was clipped by 6 bases and J by 3 bases; unmatched bases: 2. Selected positively for CCR7 and CD45RO-negative, naive CD8 cells excluded terminally differentiated effector memory CD45RA+ cells. Profiled with immunoSEQ multiplex PCR; TCRdb holds only in-frame clones, not every one. The sample has about 590,000 clones; roughly 96% are singletons. Sequencing was performed on naive CD8+ T cells sorted from blood. This clonotype originated in a woman in her twenties or thirties in good health. The chain couples TRBV2 to TRBJ1-5; 7 nucleotides line up with TRBD1. This CDR3 reads CASSDRDNQPQHF. Here the CDR3 DNA reads TGTGCCAGCAGCGACAGGGACAATCAGCCCCAGCATTTT.